This T cell receptor beta chain was identified during a study of blood T cells in healthy people across ages. Regarding the study as a whole: Both higher diversity and more naive CD4+ cells marked long-lived donors when set against aged donors.

Turning to this clonotype: The antigen remains undetermined.

Germline V gene data show CDR1 as SGHTA and CDR2 as FQGNSA. CDR3 size: 14 residues. Trimming took off 1 base at V and 5 bases at J, with 9 bases between the two ends. PCR was performed a second time for about 7 to 11 cycles using a sample-barcoded 5' primer and a J-beta primer mix. Each cDNA molecule, via a template-switch adaptor with 12 random nucleotides, was tagged. Individual samples furnished no less than 3 million CDR3-containing paired-end reads apiece. One entry per CDR3 protein results from TCRdb running MiXCR on the 5' RACE reads. The data contain hundreds of thousands of distinct CDR3 sequences, about 59% of them singletons.

The chain joins TRBV7-2 to TRBJ2-4; D call uncertain. Input material: blood. The receptor comes from a man aged 25 to 45 in good health. The CDR3 protein is CASSLGPNQNIQYF. The CDR3 coding sequence is TGTGCCAGCAGCTTAGGACCGAACCAAAACATTCAGTACTTC.